The T cell receptor (beta chain) described here comes from a study of CD8 T cells in Susac syndrome. After extraction with the RNeasy kit, roughly 0.5 to 1 ug of the RNA was reverse transcribed using random hexamers. Amplification of TCR beta CDR3 spanned 54 Vbeta and 13 Jbeta via immunoSEQ multiplex PCR. Via MiXCR, TCRdb re-called the immunoSEQ multiplex PCR reads, giving one row per CDR3 protein. The sample yields about 160,000 distinct CDR3 sequences, just over 90% seen once. The CDR3 runs to 15 residues. J lost 0 bases, V lost 8 bases, and 9 bases had no gene match. Germline V CDR1 and CDR2: DFQATT, SNEGSKA (reference sequence). Through negative isolation, CD4+ and CD8+ T cells were obtained, while TEMRA cells were enriched using FACS.

The sample was CD4+ T cells from PBMCs. This chain links TRBV20-1 with TRBJ2-5; 10 bases line up with TRBD2. This receptor was identified in a human donor in good health. The CDR3 reads CSTAGGPPYQETQYF. CDR3 DNA: TGCAGTACAGCGGGGGGGCCCCCGTACCAAGAGACCCAGTACTTC.